One and the same sample provided the 30 T cell receptor beta chains below, sequenced in a study of blood T cell repertoires in COVID-19 (dated by TCRdb to the early 2020s). Libraries were constructed by the immunoSEQ multiplex PCR assay. TCRdb took this table from immuneACCESS and kept in-frame rearrangements with V and J called. Such tables lack part of the clones; where checked against another copy, unresolved V genes explain under half of the gap, and the rest is unexplained. The table for this sample lists roughly 50,000 clones; just over 85% of them were counted only once. Approximately 15% of the sample is in the top ten clones. Material for sequencing was peripheral blood. All receptors derive from a man in his 70s with acute or convalescent COVID-19.

This clone was counted a single time. The gene calls are TRBV27 and TRBJ1-5; maybe TRBD1 (6 bases). This CDR3 contains 16 residues. Trimming removed 7 bases at V and 6 bases at J, with 22 bases between. CDR1 is MNHEY, CDR2 SMNVEV, per germline (reference sequence). The DNA of the CDR3 is TGTGCCAGCACCTCCCGAGGGGGAGAAGGCGGTCAGCCCCAGCATTTT. This translates into CASTSRGGEGGQPQHF.

This clone was detected only a few times. The chain couples TRBV19 to TRBJ1-1; D unresolved. In germline, CDR1 is LNHDA, CDR2 SQIVND (reference sequence). The CDR3 covers 13 residues. The V end was cut by 7 bases, the J end by 2 bases, with 11 bases between. The CDR3 loop is CASIDAGNTEAFF. The CDR3 DNA follows: TGTGCCAGTATAGATGCGGGTAACACTGAAGCTTTCTTT.

The V and J genes are TRBV10-3 and TRBJ1-2; 9 positions match TRBD1. The CDR3 has 13 residues. V lost 3 bases, J lost 6 bases, and 2 bases stayed unmatched. CDR1 and CDR2 from the germline V gene are ENHRY and SYGVKD. The CDR3 region is CAISDRTGDGYTF. CDR3 nucleotide sequence: TGTGCCATCAGTGATCGGACAGGGGATGGCTACACCTTC.

The V gene is TRBV7-2, the J gene TRBJ1-1; 7 nucleotides agree with TRBD1. Trimming at V came to 5 bases and at J to 0 bases, leaving 6 bases not matched to a gene. Germline loops: CDR1 SGHTA, CDR2 FQGNSA. The CDR3 totals 15 residues. This chain's CDR3 is CASSGAGQLNTEAFF. DNA of the CDR3: TGTGCCAGCAGCGGGGCGGGACAGTTGAACACTGAAGCTTTCTTT. Combining the CDR3 with reference TRBV7-2 and TRBJ1-1 gives the whole variable domain GAGVSQSPSNKVTEKGKDVELRCDPISGHTALYWYRQSLGQGLEFLIYFQGNSAPDKSGLPSDRFSAERTGGSVSTLTIQRTQQEDSAVYLCASSGAGQLNTEAFFGQGTRLTVV.

This clone occurred a few times. The rearrangement links TRBV3-1 (or the pseudogene TRBV3-2) to TRBJ2-1; 9 bases are a match to TRBD1. Germline lookup yields CDR1 LGHDT and CDR2 YNNKEL (reference sequence). The V gene end was trimmed by 3 bases and the J gene end by 3 bases; junction bases not matched to a gene: 3. This CDR3 has 15 residues. The CDR3 is CASSQPGQGYNEQFF. Here the CDR3 DNA reads TGTGCCAGCAGCCAGCCGGGACAGGGCTACAATGAGCAGTTCTTC.

The V call is TRBV18, the J call TRBJ1-2; 7 bases are shared with TRBD1. V dropped 4 bases and J dropped 3; count of bases not matched to a gene: 8. Germline CDR1 reads KGHSH; CDR2 reads LQKENI. The CDR3 loop spans 15 amino acids. CDR3 sequence: CASSRLGGSDYGYTF. CDR3 sequence (DNA): TGTGCCAGCTCACGGCTAGGGGGCTCGGACTATGGCTACACCTTC.

This sequence joins TRBV7-9 and TRBJ1-5; D is possibly TRBD1 (5 bases). V gave up 2 bases and J gave up 7 bases, with 21 bases separating them. Germline CDR1 and CDR2: SEHNR and FQNEAQ (reference sequence). The CDR3 has 17 residues. CDR3 DNA sequence: TGTGCCAGCAGCTTATCCCCTATTGGGGCGCAATCGCAGCCCCAGCATTTT. Translating gives CASSLSPIGAQSQPQHF.

The chain carries TRBV5-6 and TRBJ2-2; 9 bases fit TRBD2. The CDR3 extends over 18 amino acids. Germline V gene lookup returns CDR1 SGHDT and CDR2 YYEEEE. J was trimmed by 5 bases and V by 1 base; bases with no gene match: 12. Written as DNA, the CDR3 is TGTGCCAGCAGCTTGTCCCCGTTTAAGGGACTAGCAACCGGGGAGCTGTTTTTT. The encoded protein is CASSLSPFKGLATGELFF.

The chain employs TRBV5-4 and TRBJ2-2, with 12 nucleotides matching TRBD1. With 2 bases clipped from V and 7 bases from J, the junction kept 3 bases outside the gene matches. CDR3 size: 15 residues. The germline CDR1 and CDR2 sequences are SGHNT and YYREEE (reference sequence). The CDR3 region has the DNA TGTGCCAGCAGCTTTGGGACAGGGGGCATCGGGGAGCTGTTTTTT. Its translation is CASSFGTGGIGELFF.

The chain combines TRBV4-1 with TRBJ2-1, with 11 nucleotides matching TRBD2. The CDR3 extends over 19 amino acids. V shed 7 bases, J shed 1 base, and the junction held 15 bases outside the gene matches. The germline V gene encodes CDR1 MGHRA and CDR2 YSYEKL. CDR3 DNA: TGCGCCAGCACCCGGGGGATTAGCGGGAGGGCCCAATCCTACAATGAGCAGTTCTTC. Its translation: CASTRGISGRAQSYNEQFF.

The chain joins TRBV3-1 (or the pseudogene TRBV3-2) to TRBJ1-2; D is possibly TRBD1 (6 bases). The length of the CDR3 is 11 residues. The V end lost 2 bases, the J end lost 14 bases, and 12 bases lay between the germline ends. The germline gives CDR1 LGHDT, CDR2 YNNKEL (reference sequence). The CDR3 region has the DNA TGTGCCAGCAGCCAAATGGGGGGGCGGACCTTC. It yields the protein CASSQMGGRTF.

The chain couples TRBV3-1 (or the pseudogene TRBV3-2) to TRBJ2-1, with 7 bases fitting TRBD2. The CDR3 has 16 amino acids. CDR1 and CDR2 (germline): LGHDT, YNNKEL (reference sequence). The V gene end was trimmed by 5 bases and the J gene end by 0 bases; junction bases not matched to a gene: 7. In DNA, the CDR3 is TGTGCCAGCAGCTTCCGCGGGACTAACTCCTACAATGAGCAGTTCTTC. Its translation is CASSFRGTNSYNEQFF.

The J gene is TRBJ2-1, the V gene TRBV6-6; a possible D gene is TRBD2 (6 bases). Germline CDR1 reads MNHNY; CDR2 reads SVGAGI (reference sequence). This CDR3 is 15 amino acids long. V lost 6 bases and J 5 bases, leaving 17 bases between the germline ends. The CDR3 region has the DNA TGTGCCAGCAGCCAAAGGCAGGGCGGGAACAATGAGCAGTTCTTC. It is translated as CASSQRQGGNNEQFF.

In this sample, this clone turned up a few times. The CDR3 spells CASSTSGIRETQYF. The CDR3 region has the DNA TGTGCCAGTAGCACTTCCGGGATCCGGGAGACCCAGTACTTC. V and J are TRBV19 and TRBJ2-5; possible D gene TRBD2, 5 bases. This CDR3 region has 14 residues. Germline lookup yields CDR1 LNHDA and CDR2 SQIVND (reference sequence). V lost 6 bases, J lost 5 bases, and 16 bases lay in between. Full variable domain (outside the CDR3, taken from reference TRBV19 and TRBJ2-5): DGGITQSPKYLFRKEGQNVTLSCEQNLNHDAMYWYRQDPGQGLRLIYYSQIVNDFQKGDIAEGYSVSREKKESFPLTVTSAQKNPTAFYLCASSTSGIRETQYFGPGTRLLVL.

CDR3 amino acids: CASSVWANQPQHF. In DNA, the CDR3 is TGTGCCAGCAGTGTTTGGGCAAATCAGCCCCAGCATTTT. V and J are TRBV2 and TRBJ1-5; no firm D call. The V gene lost 4 bases and the J gene lost 4 bases, with 8 bases spanning the gap. The CDR3 runs 13 residues. Germline CDR1 SNHLY, CDR2 FYNNEI.

This chain uses TRBV4-3 with TRBJ2-7; 7 positions agree with TRBD2. Looked up from germline, CDR1 is LGHNA and CDR2 is YSLEER. After removal of 5 bases from V and 6 bases from J, the junction contained 13 bases not matched to a gene. The CDR3 spans 15 residues. The CDR3 DNA is TGCGCCAGCAGCAGACGGCTAGCGGAGGGCAGCGAGCAGTACTTC. This translates into CASSRRLAEGSEQYF.

The chain is built from TRBV29-1 and TRBJ2-7; possibly TRBD1 for D (6 bases). Germline CDR1 SQVTM, CDR2 ANQGSEA. The CDR3 covers 13 residues. The CDR3 loop is CSAGVRQNYEQYF. The DNA for the CDR3 is TGCAGTGCAGGGGTGCGGCAGAACTACGAGCAGTACTTC.

This chain links TRBV19 with TRBJ2-5; D remains unclear. The ends were cut back, 3 bases at V and 2 bases at J, with 10 bases in the middle. Per germline, CDR1 LNHDA and CDR2 SQIVND (reference sequence). CDR3 size: 14 residues. CDR3: CASSMLSGQETQYF. The CDR3 DNA reads as TGTGCCAGTAGTATGCTGTCCGGGCAAGAGACCCAGTACTTC.

The V call is TRBV7-3, the J call TRBJ2-1, with a weak D call TRBD1 (7 bases). CDR3 length equals 14 residues. With 6 bases removed from V and 4 bases from J, the gap between germline ends came to 13 bases. Germline V CDR1 and CDR2: SGHTA, FQGTGA. For the CDR3, the DNA is TGTGCCAGCAGGGCAGGGGGAGGATACAATGAGCAGTTCTTC. As protein: CASRAGGGYNEQFF.

This clone was seen more than once but under ten times. V gene TRBV5-1 combines with J gene TRBJ2-1; TRBD2 matches at 7 bases. The CDR3 covers 15 residues. CDR1 and CDR2 from the germline V gene are SGHRS and YFSETQ. The J segment lost 10 bases and the V segment lost 1 base, leaving 11 bases of the junction unmatched. CDR3 sequence: CASSLISKRGEEQFF. In DNA form, the CDR3 reads TGCGCCAGCAGCTTGATAAGTAAGCGGGGAGAAGAGCAGTTCTTC.

The chain employs TRBV5-4 and TRBJ2-4; 7 bases map to TRBD2. Trimming took 4 bases from V and 5 from J; bases not matched to a gene: 6. The CDR3 contains 14 residues. The germline gives CDR1 SGHNT, CDR2 YYREEE (reference sequence). DNA of the CDR3: TGTGCCAGCAGCCTCCGGACTAGGGAAAACATTCAGTACTTC. Translating gives CASSLRTRENIQYF.

This chain links TRBV5-4 with TRBJ1-2; the match to TRBD1 covers 8 bases. The germline gives CDR1 SGHNT, CDR2 YYREEE (reference sequence). Trimming removed 4 bases from V and 4 bases from J; junction bases left unmatched: 9. The CDR3 spans 15 residues. CDR3 DNA: TGTGCCAGCAGCCCACCCGGACAGGGTAGCTATGGCTACACCTTC. This translates into CASSPPGQGSYGYTF.

The rearrangement links TRBV2 to TRBJ2-5, with 9 bases identical to TRBD2. CDR3 length: 13 residues. V was clipped by 4 bases and J by 7 bases; unmatched bases: 4. Germline CDR1 SNHLY, CDR2 FYNNEI. This CDR3 is CASSGGGAGTQYF. In DNA form, the CDR3 reads TGTGCCAGCAGTGGCGGGGGGGCCGGGACCCAGTACTTC.

This clone was recorded only once. This rearrangement joins TRBV12-5 to TRBJ2-7; a possible D gene is TRBD2 (5 bases). CDR3 length: 13 residues. V gave up 8 bases and J gave up 1 base, with 12 bases separating them. CDR1 and CDR2 from the germline V gene are LGHNT and FRNRAP. The CDR3 spells CASSGWTSYEQYF. CDR3 nucleotide sequence: TGTGCTAGTAGTGGTTGGACTTCCTACGAGCAGTACTTC.

This chain links TRBV6-2 or TRBV6-3 with TRBJ2-3; 10 nucleotides agree with TRBD2. V dropped 2 bases and J dropped 2; count of bases not matched to a gene: 16. Germline V lookup: CDR1 MNHEY, CDR2 SVGEGT. The CDR3 totals 20 residues. The CDR3 region is CASSYDFGRTSGLLTDTQYF. As DNA, the CDR3 is TGTGCCAGCAGTTACGATTTCGGTAGGACTAGCGGATTACTCACAGATACGCAGTATTTT.

The chain uses TRBV6-5 and TRBJ1-1; 11 bases fit TRBD1. The CDR3 spans 14 residues. J lost 6 bases, V lost 7 bases, and 7 bases had no gene match. Germline CDR1 reads MNHEY; CDR2 reads SVGAGI. CDR3 DNA: TGTGCCAGCACCCTTGGGGACAGGGGGTCTGAAGCTTTCTTT. Amino acid sequence: CASTLGDRGSEAFF.

The gene calls are TRBV19 and TRBJ2-1; 13 bases fit TRBD2. The J segment lost 6 bases and the V segment lost 4 bases, leaving 3 bases of the junction unmatched. The CDR3 loop spans 15 amino acids. The V gene's germline CDR1 is LNHDA and CDR2 SQIVND (reference sequence). Here the CDR3 reads CASSRTSGSSNEQFF. CDR3 nucleotides: TGTGCCAGTAGTAGGACTAGCGGGAGCTCCAATGAGCAGTTCTTC.

V and J are TRBV5-4 and TRBJ2-5, with 9 bases aligning to TRBD2. CDR1 is SGHNT, CDR2 YYREEE, per germline (reference sequence). The ends lost 4 bases at V and 2 bases at J; junction bases unmatched: 12. CDR3 length equals 17 residues. CDR3 sequence (DNA): TGTGCCAGCAGCACTGGCGGTGGACTAGCGACTCAAGAGACCCAGTACTTC. Protein sequence: CASSTGGGLATQETQYF.

The rearrangement links TRBV3-1 (or the pseudogene TRBV3-2) to TRBJ2-7; 8 nucleotides line up with TRBD2. V shed 2 bases and J 2 bases; nucleotides not matched to a gene: 11. Germline V CDR1 and CDR2: LGHDT, YNNKEL (reference sequence). The CDR3 loop spans 17 amino acids. CDR3 nucleotides: TGTGCCAGCAGCCAAAATAGGGGACTAGACTGGACCTACGAGCAGTACGTC. Protein product: CASSQNRGLDWTYEQYV.

This chain uses TRBV24-1 with TRBJ2-6, with unresolved D. Trimming took off 9 bases at V and 0 bases at J, with 5 bases between the two ends. The CDR3 has 13 amino acids. CDR1 and CDR2 (germline): KGHDR, SFDVKD. The CDR3 DNA sequence: TGTGCCACCGGGCTCTCTGGGGCCAACGTCCTGACTTTC. This sequence encodes CATGLSGANVLTF.